This paragraph covers one T cell receptor beta chain sequence. The target antigen is unknown. This record belongs to a study of T cells expressing NK-cell markers. Overall study context: The eight sequenced donors comprised seven who were HCMV-seropositive and one who was seronegative. Overall study results and limits: The leading position in the CD3+CD56-NKG2C+ fraction of a handful of donors also went to these clonotypes. Dominant NKG2C+ clonotypes in roughly 6 donors made up roughly 1.0-7.0% of CD8+ T cells.

Germline V gene lookup returns CDR1 SGHRS and CDR2 YFSETQ. The CDR3 covers 15 residues. TCRdb reprocessed the 5' RACE reads and keeps a single row for each CDR3 protein, giving no DNA. This repertoire includes 500,000 to 700,000 distinct CDR3 sequences. The sample consisted of blood T cells: a sorted CD56 or NKG2C T cell subset, CD4+ or CD8+ T cells, or bulk PBMC T cells (not recorded which). This receptor was obtained from a man aged 18 to 29 in good health. The V gene is TRBV5-1, the J gene TRBJ1-2. This CDR3 reads CASSLLEGPNYGYTF.